This T cell receptor beta chain appears in the sequencing data of a study of cytomegalovirus exposure and HLA in healthy donors (dated by TCRdb to about 2017). A note on the overall study: An earlier analysis of approximately 640 of the donors reported more than 250 Gb of sequence data and roughly 100 million unique TCR beta sequences from 190 million or so T cells. Typing coverage varied by locus: 629-630 donors for A, B, C, DRB1 and DQB1; more than 500 for DQA1; approximately 610 for DPA1; fewer than 480 for DPB1. An earlier analysis of approximately 580 of the donors used high-throughput TCR beta sequencing to judge whether each TCR beta V gene segment behaved as functional or pseudogenic. Along with the approximately 600-subject first cohort, a separate validation cohort of some 130 different subjects was used. All discovery cohort repertoires had been generated using a single sequencing platform. A later genetic analysis used genome-wide SNP genotypes for about 65% of the roughly 700 donors, treating that subset as a discovery cohort. Because of strong linkage in the cohort, five DR-DQ haplotypes were treated as single units for association and clustering. HLA typing covered class I and class II loci at four-digit resolution. Rather than drawing on any new phenotypic data, the later analysis identified candidate immune exposures from TCR beta sequences and the way those sequences occurred across donors. Roughly 300 gigabases of sequencing data and 70 million to 100 million unique TCR sequences were included in an early release covering about 700 HLA-typed donors. On average, 235,054 unique TCR beta nucleotide sequences were sequenced per donor among a few hundred genotyped donors of the cohort, with around 19% of those sequences being non-productive. A later analysis re-analyzed previously published TCR beta repertoires from about 600 donors and added high-resolution HLA genotyping to study TCR occurrence patterns. The study combined high-throughput TCR immunosequencing, statistical association of individual TCRs with disease status, and machine learning to predict cytomegalovirus infection status. The aim of the study was to test whether cataloging public T cell receptors could identify signatures of past pathogen exposure. The study profiled the T cell repertoires of about 720 subjects by immunosequencing and related them to cytomegalovirus serostatus. Among the roughly 410 genotyped donors, about 85% belonged to the genetic ancestry cluster associated with self-reported Caucasian donors. Alongside the repertoire data, information on donor age, sex, ethnicity and CMV serostatus was compiled. Study-wide findings and limitations: An earlier analysis of around 600 of the donors showed that most TCR beta V segments appeared in productive rearrangements either about 90% or about 30% of the time, which broadly matched IMGT annotations. When HLA alleles, especially DR and DQ, strongly co-occurred, attributing TCR associations to individual alleles was difficult. An association between a missense DCLRE1C variant and V-gene and J-gene trimming of TCR beta chains was found in a later genetic analysis and replicated in an independent cohort. This cohort had only TCR beta chains sequenced, and the lack of alpha or paired-chain data limited which features could be detected. A cluster of highly shared sequence variants was judged likely to be a technical artifact of the sequencing pipeline. Across donors, most TCR sequences were observed very rarely, whereas some public TCRs were present in many individuals. In a later analysis, HLA-associated TCR beta chains showed more clonal expansion and lower generation probabilities than non-associated chains that were equally common. A later analysis associated approximately 17,000 TCR beta sequences with specific HLA alleles at a false discovery rate of 0.05. The 87-base-pair reads could not distinguish some IMGT-functional V segments, including TRBV6-2 and TRBV6-3, so those segments were excluded. In vitro tests confirmed that three of the cytomegalovirus-associated TCR beta chains recognize cytomegalovirus antigens. It was suggested by the authors that the approach could potentially be generalized to other disease states and immunological phenotypes. In a later analysis, several top co-occurrence clusters were reported to appear linked to parvovirus B19, influenza, CMV and Epstein-Barr virus. Most CMV-associated TCR beta chains appeared to be HLA-restricted in a later analysis, and the HLA associations seemed to be driven largely by CMV exposure. The classifier was reported to diagnose cytomegalovirus status with high specificity and sensitivity in both the original cohort and the validation cohort. The study listed over 150 TCR beta chains as associated with cytomegalovirus. HLA typing was unavailable for some donors at each locus, so association tests used only the typed subset. Roughly uniform sequencing depth across donors was assumed in presence/absence analyses, although this assumption may not hold. Because counts were too low, around 18 rarely observed V segments, including chromosome 9 orphons, were left out of the earlier analysis of approximately 580 of the donors. In a later genetic analysis, fewer N-insertions in productive TCRs were reported among donors in an Asian-associated ancestry cluster than the 666-donor mean. CMV serostatus was the only immune exposure information available for the cohort. According to a later analysis, TCR association rates differed among HLA loci, with DRB1 alleles showing the most associated TCRs and HLA-C alleles showing the fewest. Linkage disequilibrium might explain the correlated functional status among segregating V segments, but an unknown experimental factor could not be ruled out. A further reported finding was that TCR beta sequences accurately predicted the HLA-A and HLA-B alleles for most subjects in the first cohort.

In total, just over 650 healthy bone marrow donors made up the cohort. At the time of sampling, all cohort members were nominally healthy, though unrecorded immune exposures were likely present. The donor tested CMV seronegative, placing the donor among the approximately 360 seronegative members of the cohort. A peripheral blood sample was provided by each donor, and peripheral blood mononuclear cells were used for TCR beta sequencing. The Qiagen DNeasy Blood Extraction Kit was used to extract genomic DNA from the blood cell samples. The CDR3 holds 15 amino acids from the cysteine to the phenylalanine. Just the 45-base CDR3 DNA is kept, in frame starting at base 1. CDR1 and CDR2 are drawn from the germline V gene: SGHAT, FQNNGV. The germline V end is reduced by 6 bases and the J end by 5 bases; junction bases left unmatched: 6. Points on this clone: There is no known antigen for this receptor.

Library prep was done by the immunoSEQ multiplex PCR assay. For the multiplex PCR, a mixture combining 60 forward primers for TCR Vbeta segments and 13 reverse primers for TCR Jbeta segments was used. A multiplex PCR assay on genomic DNA amplified the CDR3 region of rearranged TCR beta genes. The amplified TCR beta libraries were sequenced on the Illumina HiSeq System as 87-base-pair reads. The study's own analysis went as follows. A later analysis counted tens of millions of unique TCR beta chains across the 640 or so repertoires, and approximately 11 million of these chains were shared by at least two donors. To remove PCR and sequencing errors, raw reads were error-corrected and collapsed into unique sequences using a nearest-neighbor algorithm that merged closely related sequences. CDR3 sequences were aligned to IMGT reference sequences to assign V, D and J gene segments. Each retained sequence needed at least a six-nucleotide match to both a V gene segment and a J gene segment. Rearrangements were classified as productive when the CDR3 lacked stop codons and remained in frame with V and J, and all other rearrangements were classified as non-productive. CDR3 was defined according to IMGT convention as the region running from the second conserved V-encoded cysteine to the conserved J-encoded phenylalanine. Sequences without an unambiguous match to a single V gene segment were excluded from the earlier analysis of about 640 of the donors. An earlier analysis of about 590 of the donors classified V segments as functional when productive rearrangements were above 56.7% and as segregating when the standard deviation between donors was above 5%. A statistical classification framework was built to diagnose cytomegalovirus status from the catalog of TCR beta chain sequences. V and J gene assignment, in a later analysis, came from comparing TCR nucleotide sequences with IMGT/GENE-DB human TR gene sequences. In a later analysis, CDR3 sequences and most-parsimonious VDJ recombination scenarios were assigned using the TCRdist pipeline. In a later analysis, each TCR beta chain was defined by its CDR3 amino acid sequence together with its V-gene family, and reads lacking a unique V-gene family were excluded. In a later analysis, a few hundred highly shared, low-generation-probability nucleotide sequences were removed to address suspected cross-contamination and a sequencing artifact. In a later analysis, a clonal expansion index for each public chain was calculated from normalized within-repertoire ranks of inferred template counts. In a later analysis, generation probabilities were computed using a VDJ recombination model fitted to out-of-frame rearrangements, and the results were checked against IGoR. Hypergeometric tests were used in a later analysis to score TCR-TCR, TCR-HLA and TCR-CMV co-occurrence, with a repertoire-size bias correction applied to the TCR pairs. False discovery rates were estimated in a later analysis by permuting HLA or CMV assignments 20 times. In a later analysis, co-occurring TCRs were grouped using DBSCAN, and TCRdist sequence similarity was added for clustering within HLA-allele-positive subsets. Repertoires with fewer than 30,000 or more than 120,000 public chains, plus five repertoires with anomalous nucleotide sharing, were excluded from co-occurrence clustering. In its TCRdb copy, this immuneACCESS table keeps in-frame sequences only and misses some clones. Where compared with another copy, unresolved V genes explain less than half of these, and the others have no known cause. V and J calls and clone size are those listed in that table; D and trimming were worked out from the DNA. This sample's table lists about 200,000 clones. The biggest ten clones account for around 0.74% of the sample.

This sequence uses TRBV11-2 and TRBJ2-1, and 11 bases in between align with TRBD2. The sample comprised PBMCs. This receptor was taken from a boy between 10 and 17 years old in good health and CMV-seronegative. The sequenced DNA: TGTGCCAGCAGATCCCTAGCGGGGGGACACAATGAGCAGTTCTTC. It is translated as CASRSLAGGHNEQFF. With all but the CDR3 taken from the reference TRBV11-2 and TRBJ2-1 genes, the full variable domain is: EAGVAQSPRYKIIEKRQSVAFWCNPISGHATLYWYQQILGQGPKLLIQFQNNGVVDDSQLPKDRFSAERLKGVDSTLKIQPAKLEDSAVYLCASRSLAGGHNEQFFGPGTRLTVL.